A single TCR beta chain is shown here with its context. It was during active infection that Seattle patients were enrolled and then longitudinally followed. The data are from a study of blood T cell repertoires in COVID-19. Study-level background: Sites in the United States, Italy and Spain provided acute and convalescent COVID-19 samples. The analysed material was cDNA or gDNA that came from T cells, B-cell-depleted T cells, or PBMCs.

Using immunoSEQ multiplex PCR, the repertoire was profiled, and TCRdb retains in-frame clones only, with some absent. The data contain about 50,000 clones, 89% of them seen just once; the ten biggest clones take up around 46%. CDR3 length: 13 amino acids. CDR1 LNHDA and CDR2 SQIVND come from the germline V gene (reference sequence). Trimming left V 1 base short and J 2 bases short, with 3 bases between. The sequenced material came from peripheral blood. The J gene is TRBJ1-5, the V gene TRBV19; D uncertain. This TCR was recovered from a woman aged 60-75 years with COVID-19, enrolled during active disease. CDR3 sequence reads: CASSIVGNQPQHF. The CDR3, as DNA: TGTGCCAGTAGTATAGTAGGCAATCAGCCCCAGCATTTT.